This T cell receptor (beta chain) is from a study of T cells in Graves' hyperthyroidism and ophthalmopathy. The study based diagnoses on clinical symptoms, serum thyroxine and TRAb, thyroid ultrasound and orbital computed tomography. Fresh peripheral blood, 8 to 10 ml, was the source of the PBMCs. Remarks on this clonotype: Antigen: not known. One junction end disagrees with the germline gene, perhaps due to a read error.

The TCR beta CDR3 regions underwent amplification using RNA transcripts as the source. First-round RT-PCR with HTBI primers amplified the TCR CDR3 region. TCRdb recomputed calls from the multiplex PCR reads with MiXCR, one row per CDR3 protein. The sample holds a few hundred thousand distinct CDR3 sequences, around 14% seen once. The study, taken as a whole, reports: Blood held most thyroid clonotypes expanded above 0.001 frequency. The model identified upcoming ophthalmopathy a median about six months ahead of onset.

The CDR3 is made up of 14 amino acids. The germline V gene has CDR1 MGHRA and CDR2 YSYEKL. The clonotype comes from a woman aged 25 to 39 with Graves' hyperthyroidism that later progressed to Graves' ophthalmopathy. The chain joins TRBV4-1 to TRBJ1-4; 8 bases map to TRBD1. The sequencing sample was made of blood. This CDR3 reads CASSQRTGNEELFF. The CDR3, as DNA: TGCGCCAGCAGCCAACGGACAGGGAATGAAGAACTGTTTTTT.